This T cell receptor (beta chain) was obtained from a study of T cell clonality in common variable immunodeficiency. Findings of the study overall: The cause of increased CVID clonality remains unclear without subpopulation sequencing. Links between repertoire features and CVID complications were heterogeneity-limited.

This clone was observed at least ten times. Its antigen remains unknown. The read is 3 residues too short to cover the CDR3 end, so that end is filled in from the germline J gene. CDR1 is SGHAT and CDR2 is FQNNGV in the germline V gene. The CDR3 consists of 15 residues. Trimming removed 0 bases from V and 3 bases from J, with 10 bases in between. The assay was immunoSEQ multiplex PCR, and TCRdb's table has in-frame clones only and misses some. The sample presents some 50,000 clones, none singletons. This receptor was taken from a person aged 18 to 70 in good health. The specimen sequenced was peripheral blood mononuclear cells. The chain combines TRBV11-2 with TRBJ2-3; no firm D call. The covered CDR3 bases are TGTGCCAGCAGCTTAGAGGGCAGAGATACAGATACG. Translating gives CASSLEGRDTDT. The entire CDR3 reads CASSLEGRDTDTQYF.